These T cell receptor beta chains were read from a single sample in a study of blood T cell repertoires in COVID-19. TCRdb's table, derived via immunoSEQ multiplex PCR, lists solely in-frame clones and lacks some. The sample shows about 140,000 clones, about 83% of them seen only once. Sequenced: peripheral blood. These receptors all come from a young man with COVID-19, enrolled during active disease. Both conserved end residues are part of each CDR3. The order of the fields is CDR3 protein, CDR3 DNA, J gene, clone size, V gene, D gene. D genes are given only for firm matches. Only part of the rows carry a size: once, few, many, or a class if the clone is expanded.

CDR3: CASSRDRDSNQPQHF; DNA: TGTGCCAGCAGTAGGGACAGAGATAGCAATCAGCCCCAGCATTTT; J: TRBJ1-5; size: NA; V: TRBV6-6; D: TRBD1
CDR3: CARPVRGRAFGEQYF; DNA: TGTGCCAGACCCGTTCGCGGGAGGGCCTTTGGCGAGCAGTACTTC; J: TRBJ2-7; size: NA; V: TRBV6-4; D: TRBD2
CDR3: CASNVERQGAFRETQYF; DNA: TGTGCCAGCAACGTTGAGAGGCAGGGTGCCTTCCGAGAGACCCAGTACTTC; J: TRBJ2-5; size: NA; V: TRBV6-4; D: NA
CDR3: CASSYLGQGSSYEQYF; DNA: TGTGCCAGCAGTTACCTGGGACAGGGGAGCTCCTACGAGCAGTACTTC; J: TRBJ2-7; size: NA; V: TRBV6-5; D: TRBD1
CDR3: CARSQRCRRVFYEQYF; DNA: TGTGCCAGAAGTCAACGGTGCAGGCGAGTTTTCTACGAGCAGTACTTC; J: TRBJ2-7; size: NA; V: TRBV5-3; D: NA
CDR3: CASSLAIGTGSYEQYF; DNA: TGCGCCAGCAGCTTGGCCATCGGCACAGGCTCCTACGAGCAGTACTTC; J: TRBJ2-7; size: NA; V: TRBV5-1; D: NA
CDR3: CASSLVQGSTDTQYF; DNA: TGCGCCAGCAGCTTGGTCCAGGGGAGCACAGATACGCAGTATTTT; J: TRBJ2-3; size: NA; V: TRBV5-1; D: NA
CDR3: CASRRYRESYEQYF; DNA: TGTGCCAGCAGGAGGTACAGGGAGTCCTACGAGCAGTACTTC; J: TRBJ2-7; size: NA; V: TRBV27; D: NA
CDR3: CASSMGLILLEQFF; DNA: TGTGCCAGTAGCATGGGACTAATCTTACTTGAGCAGTTCTTC; J: TRBJ2-1; size: NA; V: TRBV19; D: TRBD2
CDR3: CASRISGTNTGELFF; DNA: TGTGCCAGCAGGATCAGCGGGACGAACACCGGGGAGCTGTTTTTT; J: TRBJ2-2; size: NA; V: TRBV11-2; D: TRBD2
CDR3: CATSDSGTSGRVDEQYF; DNA: TGTGCCACCAGTGATTCAGGGACTAGCGGGAGGGTGGACGAGCAGTACTTC; J: TRBJ2-7; size: once; V: TRBV24-1; D: TRBD2
CDR3: CASSVRHQGSGNTIYF; DNA: TGTGCCAGCAGCGTAAGGCACCAGGGTTCTGGAAACACCATATATTTT; J: TRBJ1-3; size: NA; V: TRBV9; D: NA
CDR3: CASSFWDIDNEQFF; DNA: TGTGCCAGCAGCTTCTGGGACATAGACAATGAGCAGTTCTTC; J: TRBJ2-1; size: NA; V: TRBV9; D: NA
CDR3: CASSSRTGGMETQYF; DNA: TGTGCCAGCAGTTCCCGGACAGGGGGAATGGAGACCCAGTACTTC; J: TRBJ2-5; size: NA; V: TRBV27; D: TRBD1
CDR3: CASSQRGLGEKLFF; DNA: TGTGCCAGCAGCCAAAGGGGCCTTGGTGAAAAACTGTTTTTT; J: TRBJ1-4; size: NA; V: TRBV3-1/TRBV3-2; D: NA
CDR3: CASSFSGLYEQYF; DNA: TGTGCCAGCAGTTTCTCGGGGTTATACGAGCAGTACTTC; J: TRBJ2-7; size: NA; V: TRBV28; D: NA
CDR3: CASSWGTGGLYEQYF; DNA: TGTGCCAGCAGTTGGGGGACAGGGGGCCTGTACGAGCAGTACTTC; J: TRBJ2-7; size: NA; V: TRBV27; D: TRBD1
CDR3: CASSLDQGLGNTIYF; DNA: TGTGCCAGCAGCTTGGATCAGGGGCTTGGAAACACCATATATTTT; J: TRBJ1-3; size: NA; V: TRBV5-6; D: NA
CDR3: CSVGGGYTF; DNA: TGCAGCGTGGGGGGGGGCTACACCTTC; J: TRBJ1-2; size: few; V: TRBV29-1; D: NA
CDR3: CATGTGGANTEAFF; DNA: TGTGCCACCGGGACAGGGGGCGCGAACACTGAAGCTTTCTTT; J: TRBJ1-1; size: NA; V: TRBV10-3; D: TRBD1
CDR3: CASRPAPERRTEAFF; DNA: TGTGCCAGCAGGCCCGCCCCTGAACGGCGGACTGAAGCTTTCTTT; J: TRBJ1-1; size: few; V: TRBV7-3; D: NA
CDR3: CASSIVNSGETQYF; DNA: TGTGCCAGTAGTATAGTCAACTCAGGGGAGACCCAGTACTTC; J: TRBJ2-5; size: few; V: TRBV19; D: NA
CDR3: CASSLDGAYEQYF; DNA: TGCGCCAGCAGCTTAGACGGAGCCTACGAGCAGTACTTC; J: TRBJ2-7; size: NA; V: TRBV5-1; D: NA
CDR3: CASTPIGGFNQPQHF; DNA: TGTGCCAGCACCCCTATTGGCGGATTCAATCAGCCCCAGCATTTT; J: TRBJ1-5; size: NA; V: TRBV28; D: NA
CDR3: CASSQDVAAVAGELFF; DNA: TGCGCCAGCAGCCAAGATGTAGCGGCAGTGGCCGGGGAGCTGTTTTTT; J: TRBJ2-2; size: NA; V: TRBV4-3; D: NA
CDR3: CSFRTGTYEQYF; DNA: TGCAGCTTTCGGACAGGTACCTACGAGCAGTACTTC; J: TRBJ2-7; size: NA; V: TRBV29-1; D: TRBD1
CDR3: CASSHGQGIYNEQFF; DNA: TGTGCCAGCAGTCACGGACAGGGCATCTACAATGAGCAGTTCTTC; J: TRBJ2-1; size: NA; V: TRBV7-2; D: TRBD1
CDR3: CASSPGGNQPQHF; DNA: TGTGCCAGCAGCCCCGGGGGGAATCAGCCCCAGCATTTT; J: TRBJ1-5; size: NA; V: TRBV9; D: NA
CDR3: CASSRTRATGELFF; DNA: TGTGCCAGCAGCAGGACAAGGGCCACCGGGGAGCTGTTTTTT; J: TRBJ2-2; size: NA; V: TRBV3-1/TRBV3-2; D: NA
CDR3: CASSPGGADTEAFF; DNA: TGTGCCAGCAGCCCCGGGGGAGCGGACACTGAAGCTTTCTTT; J: TRBJ1-1; size: NA; V: TRBV28; D: NA
CDR3: CSASPYNEQFF; DNA: TGCAGTGCTAGTCCGTACAATGAGCAGTTCTTC; J: TRBJ2-1; size: NA; V: TRBV20-1; D: NA
CDR3: CASSRTSGRAREQFF; DNA: TGTGCCAGCAGCCGGACTAGCGGGAGGGCCAGAGAGCAGTTCTTC; J: TRBJ2-1; size: NA; V: TRBV11-2; D: TRBD2
CDR3: CASSPPQGWETQYF; DNA: TGCGCCAGCAGCCCACCCCAGGGTTGGGAGACCCAGTACTTC; J: TRBJ2-5; size: NA; V: TRBV10-2; D: NA
CDR3: CASSAGTGHNQPQHF; DNA: TGTGCCAGCAGTGCCGGGACAGGGCACAATCAGCCCCAGCATTTT; J: TRBJ1-5; size: NA; V: TRBV5-8; D: TRBD1
CDR3: CASSQEAQGSSPLHF; DNA: TGCGCCAGCAGCCAAGAGGCACAGGGCAGTTCACCCCTCCACTTT; J: TRBJ1-6; size: NA; V: TRBV4-3; D: NA
CDR3: CASSFPEGTGETQYF; DNA: TGTGCCAGCAGCTTCCCAGAAGGGACAGGAGAGACCCAGTACTTC; J: TRBJ2-5; size: NA; V: TRBV7-6; D: TRBD1
CDR3: CAWSLRAGFYNEQFF; DNA: TGTGCCTGGAGTCTGCGGGCCGGATTTTACAATGAGCAGTTCTTC; J: TRBJ2-1; size: NA; V: TRBV30; D: NA
CDR3: CASSIDGQTYEQYF; DNA: TGTGCCAGTAGTATAGATGGACAAACCTACGAGCAGTACTTC; J: TRBJ2-7; size: NA; V: TRBV19; D: NA